This TCR beta chain was identified during a study of cytomegalovirus exposure and HLA in healthy donors. Study outcomes and limitations: Productive status was seen about 87% or about 30% of the time for most TCR beta V segments in an earlier analysis.

The CDR3 extends over 12 amino acids. The V and J ends lost 5 bases and 9 bases respectively, with 14 bases between them. The germline V gene has CDR1 SGHAT and CDR2 FQNNGV. To note about this clone: The antigen is unknown.

Researchers ran the PCR with 60 Vbeta and 13 Jbeta primers. Method: immunoSEQ multiplex PCR; TCRdb's copy keeps in-frame clones and lacks some. Among roughly 100,000 clones listed, 60% to 85% were seen once. Sequenced material: PBMCs. The genes are TRBV11-2 and TRBJ2-7; maybe TRBD1 (5 bases). This TCR was recovered from a man over 45 in good health and CMV-seropositive. CDR3 bases: TGTGCCAGCAGCCAACAGGAGCTTGGGCAGTACTTC. Translation gives CASSQQELGQYF.